The 25 T cell receptor beta chains below all came from one sample that was sequenced in a study of blood T cell repertoires in COVID-19. Only in-frame clones appear in the TCRdb table, and some are missing; sequencing was by immunoSEQ multiplex PCR. The top ten hold less than 2.5% of the sample, which has roughly 140,000 clones, 75% to 90% seen once. Sequencing input: peripheral blood. The receptors here all came from a man aged 70-80 years with acute or convalescent COVID-19.

The genes are TRBV10-3 and TRBJ1-5; D may be TRBD1 (6 bases). CDR3 size: 14 residues. V lost 6 bases to trimming and J lost 4 bases, with 13 bases between them. CDR1 and CDR2 from the germline V gene are ENHRY and SYGVKD. CDR3: CAISDRDKNQPQHF. CDR3 coding DNA: TGTGCCATCAGCGACCGGGACAAAAATCAGCCCCAGCATTTT.

The rearrangement uses TRBV24-1 and TRBJ1-5, with TRBD1 matching over 9 bases. V shed 3 bases and J 7 bases; nucleotides not matched to a gene: 3. CDR3 length: 14 residues. The germline CDR1 and CDR2 sequences are KGHDR and SFDVKD. The CDR3 loop is CATSDRTGVQPQHF. CDR3 in DNA: TGTGCCACCAGTGATAGGACAGGGGTACAGCCCCAGCATTTT.

The chain has TRBV3-1 (or the pseudogene TRBV3-2) and TRBJ2-1, with D perhaps TRBD2 (6 bases). Per germline, CDR1 LGHDT and CDR2 YNNKEL (reference sequence). This CDR3 has 13 amino acids. The germline V and J ends were trimmed by 5 bases and 10 bases, with 15 bases remaining between them. For the CDR3, the DNA is TGTGCCAGCAGCTATTTGGGGGGATACGAGCAGTTCTTC. It codes for CASSYLGGYEQFF.

This chain links TRBV5-1 with TRBJ2-3; 8 nucleotides agree with TRBD1. Per germline, CDR1 SGHRS and CDR2 YFSETQ. This CDR3 spans 14 amino acids. Germline trimming cut 5 bases from V and 3 bases from J; bases unmatched to any gene: 5. CDR3 bases: TGCGCCAGCAGTACAGGACAGGGTACAGATACGCAGTATTTT. Its protein is CASSTGQGTDTQYF.

The genes are TRBV3-1 (or the pseudogene TRBV3-2) and TRBJ2-5, with 10 positions matching TRBD2. Germline CDR1 is LGHDT and CDR2 is YNNKEL (reference sequence). V dropped 0 bases and J dropped 5; count of bases not matched to a gene: 6. The CDR3 loop spans 16 amino acids. The CDR3 region has the DNA TGTGCCAGCAGCCAAGAGTGGACTAGCGGTATGGAGACCCAGTACTTC. This gives the protein CASSQEWTSGMETQYF.

V is TRBV6-5 and J is TRBJ2-7; tentative D call: TRBD1 (6 bases). The CDR3 covers 13 residues. V was clipped by 7 bases and J by 1 base, with 11 bases between them. Germline V lookup: CDR1 MNHEY, CDR2 SVGAGI. This chain's CDR3 is CASTRGGSYEQYF. In DNA form, the CDR3 reads TGTGCCAGCACGAGAGGGGGATCCTACGAGCAGTACTTC.

The J gene is TRBJ1-1, the V gene TRBV7-2, with D uncertain. V gave up 5 bases and J gave up 4 bases, with 14 bases separating them. The germline V gene encodes CDR1 SGHTA and CDR2 FQGNSA. The CDR3 has 14 residues. The CDR3 nucleotides are TGTGCCAGCAGCACTACACCAGCGGTCACTGAAGCTTTCTTT. Its translation is CASSTTPAVTEAFF.

The chain carries TRBV7-2 and TRBJ2-1, with D perhaps matching TRBD2 (6 bases). Trimming shortened V by 5 bases and J by 6 bases, and 17 bases separated the two germline ends. Germline values: CDR1 SGHTA, CDR2 FQGNSA. The CDR3 spans 15 residues. The CDR3 DNA follows: TGTGCCAGCAGCCTGTCCTCGGGGGTTTTCAATGAGCAGTTCTTC. This gives the protein CASSLSSGVFNEQFF.

The chain carries TRBV11-2 and TRBJ1-2; D unresolved. The germline CDR1 and CDR2 sequences are SGHAT and FQNNGV. Trimming pared 7 bases from V and 6 bases from J, leaving 15 bases between. This CDR3 comprises 13 residues. The CDR3 DNA sequence: TGTGCCAGCACACTAGGGAGCGGGAATGGCTACACCTTC. It translates to CASTLGSGNGYTF.

The V gene is TRBV3-1 (or the pseudogene TRBV3-2), the J gene TRBJ1-1; D possibly corresponds to TRBD1 (5 bases). The CDR3 has 14 amino acids. The V end was cut by 3 bases, the J end by 6 bases, with 14 bases between. Germline CDR1 LGHDT, CDR2 YNNKEL (reference sequence). DNA for the CDR3: TGTGCCAGCAGCCAGACGCAGGGTTTATCTGAAGCTTTCTTT. Translating gives CASSQTQGLSEAFF.

The V and J genes are TRBV5-1 and TRBJ1-1; 9 positions agree with TRBD1. This CDR3 region has 15 residues. Trimming removed 3 bases from V and 6 bases from J; junction bases left unmatched: 9. From germline, CDR1 is SGHRS and CDR2 YFSETQ. CDR3 sequence reads: CASSWTGQGNAEAFF. CDR3 in DNA: TGCGCCAGCAGCTGGACGGGACAGGGAAACGCTGAAGCTTTCTTT.

The CDR3: CASSRDRGDEKLFF. CDR3 nucleotide sequence: TGCGCCAGCAGCCGAGACAGGGGGGATGAAAAACTGTTTTTT. This chain links TRBV5-1 with TRBJ1-4, with 9 bases identical to TRBD1. The germline gives CDR1 SGHRS, CDR2 YFSETQ. The V and J ends lost 4 bases and 6 bases, in that order; junction bases with no gene match: 4. CDR3 length: 14 amino acids.

The genes are TRBV5-4 and TRBJ2-2, with 13 bases identical to TRBD2. The CDR3 contains 18 residues. The germline V gene encodes CDR1 SGHNT and CDR2 YYREEE (reference sequence). Trimming removed 1 base from V and 0 bases from J; junction bases left unmatched: 3. The CDR3 here is CASSLPGLAGTNTGELFF. The CDR3 DNA is TGTGCCAGCAGCTTGCCGGGACTAGCGGGAACGAACACCGGGGAGCTGTTTTTT.

The chain couples TRBV5-1 to TRBJ2-7, with TRBD2 identical over 7 bases. The CDR3 length is 16 residues. Germline values: CDR1 SGHRS, CDR2 YFSETQ. Trimming removed 0 bases from V and 5 bases from J; junction bases left unmatched: 11. The CDR3 DNA is TGCGCCAGCAGCTTGGCCGTCCCAGCGGGGCCCCACGAGCAGTACTTC. This codes for CASSLAVPAGPHEQYF.

The table lists this clone with a few counts. The CDR3 here is CATPGGAGDYGYTF. The CDR3 nucleotides are TGTGCCACCCCGGGGGGGGCAGGAGACTATGGCTACACCTTC. This chain joins TRBV19 and TRBJ1-2, with a tentative D call TRBD1 (6 bases). The CDR3 sequence is 14 residues long. The germline V and J ends were trimmed by 10 bases and 3 bases, with 18 bases remaining between them. The germline gives CDR1 LNHDA, CDR2 SQIVND (reference sequence).

The chain carries TRBV5-5 and TRBJ2-1; the D gene is possibly TRBD1 (7 bases). Looked up from germline, CDR1 is SGHKS and CDR2 is YYEKEE (reference sequence). There are 17 residues in the CDR3. V shed 0 bases and J shed 0 bases, with 13 bases lying between them. The CDR3 DNA is TGTGCCAGCAGCTTGGGGGTCAGGGGGGCCTCCTACAATGAGCAGTTCTTC. Translating gives CASSLGVRGASYNEQFF.

The genes are TRBV27 and TRBJ1-5; D remains ambiguous. Per the germline V gene, CDR1 is MNHEY and CDR2 is SMNVEV (reference sequence). This CDR3 region has 14 residues. V dropped 2 bases and J dropped 7 bases, with 12 bases sitting between them. This chain's CDR3 is CASSLKQNFQPQHF. Here the CDR3 DNA reads TGTGCCAGCAGTTTAAAACAGAATTTCCAGCCCCAGCATTTT.

The table lists this clone with a count of one. This chain connects TRBV5-1 to TRBJ2-3; TRBD1 matches at 8 bases. Germline V lookup: CDR1 SGHRS, CDR2 YFSETQ. V dropped 4 bases and J dropped 1; count of bases not matched to a gene: 8. The CDR3 runs 16 residues. DNA for the CDR3: TGCGCCAGCAGCCCGGGGACAGGCATTGGCACAGATACGCAGTATTTT. This codes for CASSPGTGIGTDTQYF.

In DNA, the CDR3 is TGTGCCAGCAGCACCTCAACCGGGAATGGCTACACCTTC. This codes for CASSTSTGNGYTF. J is TRBJ1-2 and V is TRBV7-9; D unresolved. Trimming removed 5 bases from V and 6 bases from J, with 13 bases in between. The CDR3 extends over 13 amino acids. Per germline, CDR1 SEHNR and CDR2 FQNEAQ (reference sequence).

The genes are TRBV5-1 and TRBJ2-2; TRBD1 matches 12 bases. There are 18 residues in the CDR3. The germline gives CDR1 SGHRS, CDR2 YFSETQ. Trimming took 0 bases from V and 6 from J; bases not matched to a gene: 9. CDR3 bases: TGCGCCAGCAGCTTGGGTTTCGGGACAGGGGGCTTGTCCGGGGAGCTGTTTTTT. It codes for CASSLGFGTGGLSGELFF.

CDR3 in amino acids: CASSQRQGGRQPQHF. Here the CDR3 DNA reads TGTGCCAGCAGCCAACGCCAGGGTGGTCGCCAGCCCCAGCATTTT. The J gene is TRBJ1-5, the V gene TRBV28; the D gene is possibly TRBD1 (5 bases). V lost 6 bases and J lost 7, with 19 bases in between. This CDR3 is 15 amino acids long. Germline CDR1 is MDHEN and CDR2 is SYDVKM. Supplemented by reference TRBV28 and TRBJ1-5, the full variable domain reads DVKVTQSSRYLVKRTGEKVFLECVQDMDHENMFWYRQDPGLGLRLIYFSYDVKMKEKGDIPEGYSVSREKKERFSLILESASTNQTSMYLCASSQRQGGRQPQHFGDGTRLSIL.

The chain is built from TRBV19 and TRBJ1-1; D is perhaps TRBD1 (6 bases). V was clipped by 5 bases and J by 3 bases, with 13 bases between them. Germline-derived CDR1 and CDR2 are LNHDA and SQIVND (reference sequence). The CDR3 loop spans 14 amino acids. The CDR3 region has the DNA TGTGCCAGTAGTTTACAGGGAGGGTACACTGAAGCTTTCTTT. As protein: CASSLQGGYTEAFF.

The gene calls are TRBV7-6 and TRBJ2-3; D is possibly TRBD2 (6 bases). Trimming took off 6 bases at V and 5 bases at J, with 9 bases between the two ends. The CDR3 has 12 amino acids. Germline V gene data show CDR1 as SGHVS and CDR2 as FNYEAQ. The CDR3 nucleotides are TGTGCCAGCAGGACGGAGGGAGATACGCAGTATTTT. Residues: CASRTEGDTQYF.

V gene TRBV3-1 (or the pseudogene TRBV3-2) combines with J gene TRBJ2-2; 7 positions agree with TRBD1. V lost 7 bases to trimming and J lost 1 base; unmatched junction nucleotides: 12. The CDR3 consists of 17 residues. CDR1 LGHDT and CDR2 YNNKEL come from the germline V gene (reference sequence). The CDR3 reads CASTLDRPHQNTGELFF. The CDR3 DNA sequence: TGTGCCAGCACCCTGGACAGGCCACACCAGAACACCGGGGAGCTGTTTTTT.

The genes are TRBV11-2 and TRBJ2-1; the D is unclear. Germline V CDR1 and CDR2: SGHAT, FQNNGV. V dropped 0 bases and J dropped 10 bases, with 7 bases sitting between them. The CDR3 is 12 amino acids. The CDR3 DNA reads as TGTGCCAGCAGCTTAGATTTACAGGAGCAGTTCTTC. Protein sequence: CASSLDLQEQFF.